Detailed here is one T cell receptor (beta chain). What it recognizes is unknown. This sample's RNA came from whole unsorted tissue. This entry comes from a study of tumor and adjacent non-tumor tissue in lung cancer. Notes on the study in general: Tumor TCR diversity, when higher, was linked to shorter survival.

TCRbeta libraries were built with three rounds of nested PCR, modified from ARM-PCR. In TCRdb, the multiplex PCR reads were re-called with MiXCR into one record per CDR3 protein. The sample carries approximately 110,000 distinct CDR3 sequences, roughly 77% recorded once. This clonotype was sampled from an older woman with non-small cell lung cancer. The sample was lung tumor tissue.

The DNA for the CDR3 is TGCGCCAGCAGCCAAGAGAGCGGGAGAGCAGGTAGGCAGTATTTT. Its translation is CASSQESGRAGRQYF. The rearrangement joins TRBV4-3 to TRBJ2-3, with 8 bases fitting TRBD2. The V and J ends lost 0 bases and 11 bases, in that order; junction bases with no gene match: 10. Germline loops: CDR1 LGHNA, CDR2 YSLEER. This CDR3 spans 15 amino acids.